A single sample gave rise to the 23 T cell receptor beta chains below, sequenced in a study of T-cell memory formation after mild COVID-19. TCRdb re-analysed the 5' RACE reads in MiXCR, keeping a single row per CDR3 protein. Of 400,000 to 500,000 distinct CDR3 sequences listed, over 15% were seen once; the top ten hold 20% to 25%. The sequencing input was PBMCs or a T cell subset sorted from them (not recorded which). These receptors were collected from a man between 18 and 29 years old who had mild COVID-19 (a few samples of this study predate the infection). Cell type and time point are not known.

The sample holds a few counts of this clonotype. The rearrangement uses TRBV2 and TRBJ2-5; TRBD1 agrees at 9 bases. The CDR3 sequence is 15 residues long. Germline V CDR1 and CDR2: SNHLY, FYNNEI. Unmatched junction bases numbered 5, after V lost 2 bases and J lost 4 bases. CDR3 DNA sequence: TGTGCCAGCAGTGAAACAGGGGGCGGTGGAGAGACCCAGTACTTC. Protein product: CASSETGGGGETQYF.

The rearrangement joins TRBV7-3 to TRBJ2-3; the match to TRBD2 covers 7 bases. J was trimmed by 6 bases and V by 1 base; bases with no gene match: 4. Germline V CDR1 and CDR2: SGHTA, FQGTGA. There are 14 residues in the CDR3. Written as DNA, the CDR3 is TGTGCCAGCAGCTTAAAGAGGGGAGGGGATACGCAGTATTTT. Its protein is CASSLKRGGDTQYF.

This clonotype was seen a handful of times. The chain uses TRBV5-1 and TRBJ2-3, with 10 bases lining up with TRBD2. Losses at the gene ends were 2 bases for V and 2 bases for J; bases not matched to a gene: 2. The CDR3 spans 15 residues. Germline CDR1 and CDR2: SGHRS and YFSETQ. Written as DNA, the CDR3 is TGCGCCAGCAGCTTACTAGCGGGACCCACAGATACGCAGTATTTT. Translated: CASSLLAGPTDTQYF.

This clonotype has a count of ten or more. The V call is TRBV10-3, the J call TRBJ1-4; D gene uncertain. Germline assignment: CDR1 ENHRY and CDR2 SYGVKD. This CDR3 region has 14 residues. The V end was cut by 7 bases, the J end by 7 bases, with 16 bases between. CDR3 nucleotides: TGTGCCATCACCCAGCCTGTGGAGGGTGAAAAACTGTTTTTT. Translated: CAITQPVEGEKLFF.

This clonotype has just a few counts. The chain is built from TRBV6-5 and TRBJ1-2; tentative D call: TRBD1 (5 bases). The length of the CDR3 is 16 residues. Deletions cut 7 bases from V and 6 bases from J, with 24 bases between. CDR1 and CDR2 from the germline V gene are MNHEY and SVGAGI. CDR3 amino acids: CASTHTLAGRLDGYTF. Here the CDR3 DNA reads TGTGCCAGCACCCATACTCTGGCAGGGAGGTTGGATGGCTACACCTTC.

The J gene is TRBJ2-1, the V gene TRBV7-3, with D hard to call. The CDR3 is 12 amino acids. Germline V gene data show CDR1 as SGHTA and CDR2 as FQGTGA. Trimming cost V 4 bases and J 6 bases, with 7 bases left between them. CDR3 protein: CASSSQSNEQFF. The CDR3 DNA reads as TGTGCCAGCAGCTCCCAGTCCAATGAGCAGTTCTTC.

This clonotype was counted only a few times. The chain is built from TRBV5-1 and TRBJ2-5; 8 positions agree with TRBD2. CDR3 size: 14 residues. The germline CDR1 and CDR2 sequences are SGHRS and YFSETQ. V lost 4 bases to trimming and J lost 3 bases; unmatched junction nucleotides: 5. DNA for the CDR3: TGCGCCAGCAGCCCCGGGGGGGCAGAAGAGACCCAGTACTTC. It translates to CASSPGGAEETQYF.

This clonotype was detected only a few times. The chain uses TRBV7-8 and TRBJ2-1; 9 nucleotides line up with TRBD1. J was trimmed by 7 bases and V by 0 bases; bases with no gene match: 7. This CDR3 region has 16 residues. CDR1 is SGHVS, CDR2 FQNEAQ, per germline. For the CDR3, the DNA is TGTGCCAGCAGCTTAGCGTTACAGGGGGCGAGGAATGAGCAGTTCTTC. It yields the protein CASSLALQGARNEQFF.

This clonotype was counted only a few times. J is TRBJ1-2 and V is TRBV5-1; D unclear. Germline CDR1 and CDR2: SGHRS and YFSETQ. The CDR3 length is 11 residues. The V gene lost 5 bases and the J gene lost 4 bases, with 6 bases spanning the gap. In nucleotides, the CDR3 is TGCGCCAGCAGACAGAGCTATGGCTACACCTTC. Translating gives CASRQSYGYTF. Combining the CDR3 with reference TRBV5-1 and TRBJ1-2 gives the whole variable domain KAGVTQTPRYLIKTRGQQVTLSCSPISGHRSVSWYQQTPGQGLQFLFEYFSETQRNKGNFPGRFSGRQFSNSRSEMNVSTLELGDSALYLCASRQSYGYTFGSGTRLTVV.

This chain links TRBV7-9 with TRBJ2-7; no clear D. The germline V and J ends were trimmed by 0 bases and 2 bases, with 14 bases remaining between them. This CDR3 comprises 16 residues. From germline, CDR1 is SEHNR and CDR2 FQNEAQ (reference sequence). The chain's CDR3 is CASSLAVGQRAYEQYF. The CDR3 DNA reads as TGTGCCAGCAGCTTAGCCGTCGGGCAGAGAGCCTACGAGCAGTACTTC.

This chain connects TRBV28 to TRBJ1-5; D unresolved. The CDR3 spans 15 residues. V was clipped by 2 bases and J by 5 bases, with 13 bases between them. Germline V gene sequence: CDR1 MDHEN, CDR2 SYDVKM. CDR3 loop: CASSLVEEAHQPQHF. The CDR3 coding sequence is TGTGCCAGCAGTTTAGTCGAGGAGGCCCATCAGCCCCAGCATTTT.

This clonotype appeared a few times. The J gene is TRBJ1-2, the V gene TRBV7-8, with TRBD1 matching over 7 bases. V shed 1 base and J 4 bases; nucleotides not matched to a gene: 3. Germline CDR1 is SGHVS and CDR2 is FQNEAQ. This CDR3 contains 14 residues. CDR3: CASSLDRTGYGYTF. In nucleotides, the CDR3 is TGTGCCAGCAGCTTAGATAGGACAGGCTATGGCTACACCTTC.

The chain joins TRBV24-1 to TRBJ2-7; D is unresolved. V lost 9 bases, J lost 5 bases, and 16 bases lay in between. The CDR3 extends over 13 amino acids. The germline V gene has CDR1 KGHDR and CDR2 SFDVKD. DNA for the CDR3: TGTGCCACCTTGGCTGGGCGGAAGAACGAGCAGTACTTC. Translated: CATLAGRKNEQYF.

V gene TRBV5-1 combines with J gene TRBJ1-2; no firm D call. CDR1 and CDR2 (germline): SGHRS, YFSETQ. The V and J ends lost 7 bases and 3 bases respectively, with 10 bases between them. This CDR3 contains 12 residues. The CDR3 DNA reads TGCGCCAGCGGTTGGACGGACTATGGCTACACCTTC. Translating it yields CASGWTDYGYTF.

This clonotype was seen a handful of times. The genes are TRBV5-1 and TRBJ2-5; 10 positions match TRBD2. The trim removed 0 bases at V and 4 bases at J, leaving 3 bases unmatched. CDR3 length: 15 amino acids. The germline gives CDR1 SGHRS, CDR2 YFSETQ. This CDR3 reads CASSLAWTSGETQYF. The CDR3 coding sequence is TGCGCCAGCAGCTTGGCCTGGACTAGCGGAGAGACCCAGTACTTC.

This clonotype has more than one count but fewer than ten. The chain employs TRBV20-1 and TRBJ2-1; 8 bases fit TRBD2. This CDR3 region has 15 residues. Germline loops: CDR1 DFQATT, CDR2 SNEGSKA (reference sequence). Losses at the gene ends were 3 bases for V and 5 bases for J; bases not matched to a gene: 9. Here the CDR3 DNA reads TGCAGTGCTAGTATTAGCGGGGAGTCCGACAATGAGCAGTTCTTC. Translation gives CSASISGESDNEQFF.

This clonotype was observed a single time. V gene TRBV2 combines with J gene TRBJ1-3, with a possible D match to TRBD1 (5 bases). Germline CDR1 SNHLY, CDR2 FYNNEI. This CDR3 spans 14 amino acids. The ends were cut back, 8 bases at V and 0 bases at J, with 11 bases in the middle. The CDR3 protein is CASVEGYSGNTIYF. The CDR3 region has the DNA TGTGCCAGCGTGGAGGGGTACTCTGGAAACACCATATATTTT.

The chain couples TRBV7-2 to TRBJ2-3, with TRBD2 identical over 9 bases. The CDR3 runs to 17 residues. V lost 1 base and J lost 8; bases outside the gene matches: 13. From germline, CDR1 is SGHTA and CDR2 FQGNSA. The CDR3 DNA reads as TGTGCCAGCAGCTTAGATCCCGGTAGCGGGGGCCTCGGTACGCAGTATTTT. Translating it yields CASSLDPGSGGLGTQYF.

The CDR3 here is CSVTGIYTDTQYF. The CDR3 region has the DNA TGCAGCGTGACAGGGATCTACACAGATACGCAGTATTTT. The J gene is TRBJ2-3, the V gene TRBV29-1, with 7 bases aligning to TRBD1. Germline-derived CDR1 and CDR2 are SQVTM and ANQGSEA. With V trimmed by 6 bases and J by 2 bases, 5 bases remained unmatched. This CDR3 spans 13 amino acids.

This clonotype was seen a few times. V is TRBV5-1 and J is TRBJ1-3; the D is unclear. V was clipped by 0 bases and J by 3 bases, with 4 bases between them. There are 13 residues in the CDR3. CDR1 and CDR2 from the germline V gene are SGHRS and YFSETQ. CDR3 sequence reads: CASSLEYGNTIYF. The CDR3 DNA sequence: TGCGCCAGCAGCTTGGAGTATGGAAACACCATATATTTT.

This clonotype was recorded many times. CDR3 loop: CASSLDVQKTQETQYF. The CDR3 coding sequence is TGCGCCAGCAGCTTGGATGTTCAGAAAACCCAAGAGACCCAGTACTTC. V and J are TRBV5-1 and TRBJ2-5, with no clear D. Trimming pared 0 bases from V and 1 base from J, leaving 13 bases between. The CDR3 length is 16 residues. Germline assignment: CDR1 SGHRS and CDR2 YFSETQ.

This clonotype was picked up a small number of times. The chain joins TRBV5-1 to TRBJ2-3, with 14 bases lining up with TRBD2. V was clipped by 4 bases and J by 2 bases; unmatched bases: 9. CDR3 length: 18 residues. The V gene's germline CDR1 is SGHRS and CDR2 YFSETQ. The CDR3 DNA is TGCGCCAGCAGCATACGGACTAGCGGGGGGTCTTCCACAGATACGCAGTATTTT. It is translated as CASSIRTSGGSSTDTQYF.

This clonotype came up a few times. The chain is built from TRBV6-5 and TRBJ2-1; weak D call: TRBD2 (5 bases). The CDR3 runs 14 residues. Germline CDR1 is MNHEY and CDR2 is SVGAGI. Trimming took 6 bases from V and 5 from J, leaving 14 bases between them. The CDR3 protein is CASRGVASNNEQFF. The DNA for the CDR3 is TGTGCCAGCAGGGGAGTTGCGAGTAACAATGAGCAGTTCTTC.